This T cell receptor (beta chain) was identified in a study of spatial heterogeneity in lung cancer. This CDR3 has 17 amino acids. The V gene lost 5 bases and the J gene lost 3 bases, with 23 bases spanning the gap. The V gene's germline CDR1 is SEHNR and CDR2 FQNEAQ (reference sequence). From the 5' RACE reads, TCRdb called clonotypes with MiXCR, one entry per CDR3 protein. The table includes around 3,600 distinct CDR3 sequences, more than 13% detected once. Overall study findings and caveats: Tumor mutation counts were tracked by expanded intratumoral alpha and beta TCR counts.

Sample time point: sample taken at primary tumor resection. Unsorted whole RNA samples from tumor, nontumor lung or frozen PBMC were sequenced. This clonotype was detected ten times or more. Its specificity is unknown. This beta chain is an unintended read in a library built for alpha chains; its size means little. The receptor was derived from a female donor with early-stage non-small cell lung cancer. The chain joins TRBV7-9 to TRBJ2-7; D call uncertain. The specimen was lung tumor tissue, collected at surgery. CDR3 nucleotides: TGTGCCAGCAGCAACATCCTCTCGAATGGTTTGAGCTACGAGCAGTACTTC. Amino acids: CASSNILSNGLSYEQYF.